The present T cell receptor beta chain was sequenced within a study of blood T cells in healthy people across ages. Trimming pared 6 bases from V and 1 base from J, leaving 18 bases between. Germline values: CDR1 MDHEN, CDR2 SYDVKM. The CDR3 is made up of 16 amino acids. Using a J-beta primer mix together with a sample-barcoded 5' primer, a second PCR was run for about 6 to 11 cycles. From each sample, at least 3 million paired-end reads containing CDR3 were obtained. MiXCR was run by TCRdb on the 5' RACE reads, yielding one entry per CDR3 protein. The repertoire holds roughly 700,000 distinct CDR3 sequences, with approximately 49% as singletons. The table lists this clonotype with a few counts. The target antigen is unknown. Study results and limitations: Older age went with lower TCR beta diversity per million T cells, in a roughly linear way. The donors' CMV status was not determined, possibly confounding changes in expanded clonotypes.

Material: blood. This chain uses TRBV28 with TRBJ1-1; D may be TRBD1 (5 bases). The source is a woman aged 60-75 years in good health. CDR3 protein: CASRPQWEGPNTEAFF. CDR3 DNA sequence: TGTGCCAGCAGACCACAGTGGGAGGGGCCGAACACTGAAGCTTTCTTT.